These 9 T cell receptor beta chains were sequenced from one sample in a study of T cells in Graves' hyperthyroidism and ophthalmopathy. Amplification targeted TCR beta CDR3 regions from RNA transcripts. HTBI primers were used for first-round RT-PCR of the TCR CDR3. A single record per CDR3 protein comes from TCRdb applying MiXCR to the multiplex PCR reads. Here the sample spans around 350,000 distinct CDR3 sequences, 19% being singletons. The specimen was blood. These receptors originate from a woman under 30 with Graves' hyperthyroidism.

This clonotype was found many times. The rearrangement links TRBV20-1 to TRBJ1-6, with TRBD1 matching 7 bases. This CDR3 is 12 amino acids long. CDR1 and CDR2 from the germline V gene are DFQATT and SNEGSKA (reference sequence). V lost 5 bases, J lost 7 bases, and 2 bases stayed unmatched. In DNA, the CDR3 is TGCAGTGCTGAACAGGGGAATTCACCCCTCCACTTT. It is translated as CSAEQGNSPLHF.

Concerning this clonotype: Likely a read error: the CDR3 ends without its conserved phenylalanine or tryptophan. V and J are TRBV20-1 and TRBJ2-7, with D perhaps TRBD2 (5 bases). The CDR3 has 15 residues. V was clipped by 4 bases and J by 4 bases, with 20 bases between them. The germline CDR1 and CDR2 sequences are DFQATT and SNEGSKA (reference sequence). CDR3 in DNA: TGCAGTGCTAACCCACCTATTGGGGAGAATTACGAGCAGTACTAC. Amino acid sequence: CSANPPIGENYEQYY.

There are many counts of this clonotype. The CDR3 DNA reads TGTGCCAGCAGTGTTGAGGGAACTAGCGGGTTCGAGCAGTACTTC. This sequence encodes CASSVEGTSGFEQYF. This sequence joins TRBV6-1 and TRBJ2-7, with 9 bases aligning to TRBD2. Germline CDR1 reads MNHNS; CDR2 reads SASEGT. The CDR3 contains 15 residues. The J segment lost 6 bases and the V segment lost 4 bases, leaving 10 bases of the junction unmatched.

This clonotype was recorded at least ten times. The chain joins TRBV28 to TRBJ1-2; no clear D. The germline V gene has CDR1 MDHEN and CDR2 SYDVKM. V was shortened by 6 bases and J by 5 bases, with 13 bases between the two germline ends. The CDR3 runs to 13 residues. CDR3 in DNA: TGTGCCAGCAGCAAACCCGGGATTTATGGCTACACCTTC. This translates into CASSKPGIYGYTF.

This clonotype occurred many times. The chain links TRBV10-3 to TRBJ1-1; no clear D gene. This CDR3 comprises 15 residues. V was cut by 3 bases and J by 1 base, with 12 bases left in between. Germline V gene sequence: CDR1 ENHRY, CDR2 SYGVKD. The CDR3 DNA reads TGTGCCATCAGTGAAACTTGGGCAGAGAACACTGAAGCTTTCTTT. Its translation: CAISETWAENTEAFF.

This clonotype occurred many times. The chain is built from TRBV24-1 and TRBJ1-2; 8 bases line up with TRBD1. Germline V gene sequence: CDR1 KGHDR, CDR2 SFDVKD. CDR3 length: 16 amino acids. With V trimmed by 1 base and J by 2 bases, 5 bases remained unmatched. This chain's CDR3 is CATSDFRTGQNYGYTF. The CDR3 DNA follows: TGTGCCACCAGTGATTTCCGGACAGGGCAAAACTATGGCTACACCTTC.

The V call is TRBV6-2 or TRBV6-3, the J call TRBJ2-5; D gene uncertain. CDR1 and CDR2 from the germline V gene are MNHEY and SVGEGT. Trimming removed 0 bases from V and 0 bases from J, with 11 bases in between. The CDR3 totals 16 residues. The DNA of the CDR3 is TGTGCCAGCAGTTACTCCGTCGCGGTGTACCAAGAGACCCAGTACTTC. This gives the protein CASSYSVAVYQETQYF.

This clonotype has ten or more counts. The chain combines TRBV15 with TRBJ2-7; D is perhaps TRBD1 or TRBD2 (6 bases each). Trimming stripped 0 bases from V and 6 bases from J, with 15 bases between. Per germline, CDR1 LNHNV and CDR2 YYDKDF (reference sequence). CDR3 length: 15 residues. CDR3 coding DNA: TGTGCCACCAGCAGAGATCTAGGAGGAGGGGGCGAGCAGTACTTC. The encoded protein is CATSRDLGGGGEQYF.

This clonotype was picked up many times. This chain connects TRBV2 to TRBJ2-7; 11 bases fit TRBD2. V shed 6 bases, J shed 6 bases, and the junction held 10 bases outside the gene matches. Germline loops: CDR1 SNHLY, CDR2 FYNNEI. The CDR3 runs to 15 residues. The CDR3 reads CASSLLAGVPGEQYF. In DNA form, the CDR3 reads TGTGCCAGCAGCTTACTAGCGGGAGTCCCCGGCGAGCAGTACTTC. Supplemented by reference TRBV2 and TRBJ2-7, the full variable domain reads EPEVTQTPSHQVTQMGQEVILRCVPISNHLYFYWYRQILGQKVEFLVSFYNNEISEKSEIFDDQFSVERPDGSNFTLKIRSTKLEDSAMYFCASSLLAGVPGEQYFGPGTRLTVT.